The present TCR beta chain was sequenced within a study of blood T cell repertoires in COVID-19. Background on the study: Collection of acute and convalescent COVID-19 samples took place in the United States, Italy and Spain.

Produced via immunoSEQ multiplex PCR; TCRdb's table is partial and in-frame only. The data hold roughly 79,000 clones, with about four fifths observed a single time. This CDR3 has 15 residues. V lost 4 bases to trimming and J lost 1 base; unmatched junction nucleotides: 3. The V gene's germline CDR1 is LGHDT and CDR2 YNNKEL (reference sequence). The chain has TRBV3-1 (or the pseudogene TRBV3-2) and TRBJ1-5; TRBD1 matches 8 bases. This clonotype was sampled from a human donor in a cohort sampled during active COVID-19. The sequenced sample was peripheral blood. CDR3 in DNA: TGTGCCAGCAGCCCTCAGGGGGCGAGCAATCAGCCCCAGCATTTT. Translation gives CASSPQGASNQPQHF.